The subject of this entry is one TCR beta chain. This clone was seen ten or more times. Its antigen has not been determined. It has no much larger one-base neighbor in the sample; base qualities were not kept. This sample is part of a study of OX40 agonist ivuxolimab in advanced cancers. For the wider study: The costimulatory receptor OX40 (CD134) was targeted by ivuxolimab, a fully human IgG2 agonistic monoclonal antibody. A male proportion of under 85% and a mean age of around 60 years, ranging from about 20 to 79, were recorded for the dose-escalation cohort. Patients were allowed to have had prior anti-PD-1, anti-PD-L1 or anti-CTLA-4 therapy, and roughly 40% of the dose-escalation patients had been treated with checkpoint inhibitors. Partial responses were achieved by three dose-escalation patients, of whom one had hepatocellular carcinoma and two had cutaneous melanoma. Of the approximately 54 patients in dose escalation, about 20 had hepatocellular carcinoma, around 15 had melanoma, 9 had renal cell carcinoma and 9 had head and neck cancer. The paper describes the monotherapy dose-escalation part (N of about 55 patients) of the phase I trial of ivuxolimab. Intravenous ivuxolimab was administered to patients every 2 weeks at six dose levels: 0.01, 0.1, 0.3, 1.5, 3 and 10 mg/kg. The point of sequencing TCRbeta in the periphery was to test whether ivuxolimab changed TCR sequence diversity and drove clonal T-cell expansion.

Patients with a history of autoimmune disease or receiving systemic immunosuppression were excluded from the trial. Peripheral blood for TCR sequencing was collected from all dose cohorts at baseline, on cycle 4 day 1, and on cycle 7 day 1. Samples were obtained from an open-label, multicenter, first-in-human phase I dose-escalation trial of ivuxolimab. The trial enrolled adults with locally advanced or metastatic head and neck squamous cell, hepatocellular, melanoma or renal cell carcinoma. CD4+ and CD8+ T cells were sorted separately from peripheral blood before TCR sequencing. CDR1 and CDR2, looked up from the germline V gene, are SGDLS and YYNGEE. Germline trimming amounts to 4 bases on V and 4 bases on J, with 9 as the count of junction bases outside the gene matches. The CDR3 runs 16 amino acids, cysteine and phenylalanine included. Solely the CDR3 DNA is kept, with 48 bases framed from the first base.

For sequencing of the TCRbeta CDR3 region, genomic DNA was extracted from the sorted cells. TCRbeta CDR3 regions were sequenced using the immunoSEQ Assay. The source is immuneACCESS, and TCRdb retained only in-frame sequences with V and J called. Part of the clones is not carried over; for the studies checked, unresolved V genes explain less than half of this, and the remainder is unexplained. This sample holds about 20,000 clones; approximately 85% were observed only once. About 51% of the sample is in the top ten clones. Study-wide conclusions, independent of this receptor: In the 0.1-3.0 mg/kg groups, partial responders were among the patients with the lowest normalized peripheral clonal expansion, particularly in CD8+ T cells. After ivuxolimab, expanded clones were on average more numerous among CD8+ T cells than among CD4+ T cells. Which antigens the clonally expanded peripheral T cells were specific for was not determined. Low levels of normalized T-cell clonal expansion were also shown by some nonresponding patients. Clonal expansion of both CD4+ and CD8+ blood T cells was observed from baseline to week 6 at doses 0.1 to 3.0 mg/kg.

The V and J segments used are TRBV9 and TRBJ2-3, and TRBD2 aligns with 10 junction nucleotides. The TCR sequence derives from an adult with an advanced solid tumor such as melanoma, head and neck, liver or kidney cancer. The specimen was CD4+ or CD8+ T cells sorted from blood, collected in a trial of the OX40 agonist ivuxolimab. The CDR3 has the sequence CASSPYQLAGADTQYF. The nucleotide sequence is TGTGCCAGCAGCCCCTACCAGCTAGCGGGGGCAGATACGCAGTATTTT.